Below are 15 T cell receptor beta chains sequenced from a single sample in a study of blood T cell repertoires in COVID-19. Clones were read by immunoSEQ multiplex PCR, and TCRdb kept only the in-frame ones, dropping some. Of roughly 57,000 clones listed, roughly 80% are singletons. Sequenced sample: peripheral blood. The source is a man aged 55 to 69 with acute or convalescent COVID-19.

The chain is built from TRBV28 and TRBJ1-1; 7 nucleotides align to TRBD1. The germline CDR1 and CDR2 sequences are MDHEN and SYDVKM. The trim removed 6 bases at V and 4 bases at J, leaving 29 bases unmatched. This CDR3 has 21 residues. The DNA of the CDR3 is TGTGCCAGCAGCAATTTAAAAGGGCAAGACAGGGTTCCGATTGGTGGCACTGAAGCTTTCTTT. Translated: CASSNLKGQDRVPIGGTEAFF.

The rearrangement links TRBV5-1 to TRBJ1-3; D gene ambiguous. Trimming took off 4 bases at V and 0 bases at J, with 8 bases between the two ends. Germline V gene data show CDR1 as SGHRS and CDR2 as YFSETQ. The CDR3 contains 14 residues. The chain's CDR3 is CASSLRSSGNTIYF. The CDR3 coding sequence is TGCGCCAGCAGCCTCCGGAGCTCTGGAAACACCATATATTTT.

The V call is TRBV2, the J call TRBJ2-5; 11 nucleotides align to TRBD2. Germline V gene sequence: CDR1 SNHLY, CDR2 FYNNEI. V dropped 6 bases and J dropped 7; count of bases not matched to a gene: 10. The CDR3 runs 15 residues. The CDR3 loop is CASRPTSGDPGTQYF. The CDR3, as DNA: TGTGCCAGCAGACCGACTAGCGGGGACCCTGGGACCCAGTACTTC.

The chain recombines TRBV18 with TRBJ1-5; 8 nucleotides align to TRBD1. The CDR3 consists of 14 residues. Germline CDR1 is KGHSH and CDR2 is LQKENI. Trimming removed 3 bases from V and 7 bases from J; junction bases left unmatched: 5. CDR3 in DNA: TGTGCCAGCTCACCCCAGGGGGCCGGGCAGCCCCAGCATTTT. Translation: CASSPQGAGQPQHF.

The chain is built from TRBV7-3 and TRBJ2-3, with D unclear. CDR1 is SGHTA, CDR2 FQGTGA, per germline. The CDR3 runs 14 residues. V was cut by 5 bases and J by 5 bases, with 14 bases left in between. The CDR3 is CASSPGGLVDTQYF. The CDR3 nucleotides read TGTGCCAGCAGCCCGGGTGGCCTGGTAGATACGCAGTATTTT.

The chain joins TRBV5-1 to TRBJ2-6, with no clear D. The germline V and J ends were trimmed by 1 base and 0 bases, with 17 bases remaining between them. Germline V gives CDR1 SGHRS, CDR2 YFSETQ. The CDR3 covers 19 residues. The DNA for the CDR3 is TGCGCCAGCAGCTTGCTCCCCAGCAGGTTCCACTCTGGGGCCAACGTCCTGACTTTC. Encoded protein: CASSLLPSRFHSGANVLTF.

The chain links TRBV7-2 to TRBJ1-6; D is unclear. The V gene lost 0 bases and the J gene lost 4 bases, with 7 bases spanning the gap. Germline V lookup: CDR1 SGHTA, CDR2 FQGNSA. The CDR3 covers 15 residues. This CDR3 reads CASSLAPGYNSPLHF. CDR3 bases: TGTGCCAGCAGCTTAGCACCGGGATATAATTCACCCCTCCACTTT.

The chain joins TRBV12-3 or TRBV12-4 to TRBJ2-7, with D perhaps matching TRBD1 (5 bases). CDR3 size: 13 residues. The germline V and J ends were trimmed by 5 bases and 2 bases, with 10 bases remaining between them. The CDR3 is CASSMDTPYEQYF. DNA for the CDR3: TGTGCCAGCAGTATGGACACCCCCTACGAGCAGTACTTC.

The chain's CDR3 is CASSLDQENTEAFF. The CDR3 bases are TGTGCCAGCTCACTAGATCAAGAGAACACTGAAGCTTTCTTT. V and J are TRBV18 and TRBJ1-1, with D unclear. The CDR3 totals 14 residues. Germline loops: CDR1 KGHSH, CDR2 LQKENI. With 4 bases removed from V and 1 base from J, the gap between germline ends came to 10 bases.

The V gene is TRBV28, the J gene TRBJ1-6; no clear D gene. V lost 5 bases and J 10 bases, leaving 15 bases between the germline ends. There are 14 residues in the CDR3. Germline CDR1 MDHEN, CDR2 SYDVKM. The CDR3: CASSPRALGSPLHF. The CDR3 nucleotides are TGTGCCAGCAGTCCGCGGGCGCTCGGGTCACCCCTCCACTTT. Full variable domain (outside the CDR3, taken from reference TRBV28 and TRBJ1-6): DVKVTQSSRYLVKRTGEKVFLECVQDMDHENMFWYRQDPGLGLRLIYFSYDVKMKEKGDIPEGYSVSREKKERFSLILESASTNQTSMYLCASSPRALGSPLHFGNGTRLTVT.

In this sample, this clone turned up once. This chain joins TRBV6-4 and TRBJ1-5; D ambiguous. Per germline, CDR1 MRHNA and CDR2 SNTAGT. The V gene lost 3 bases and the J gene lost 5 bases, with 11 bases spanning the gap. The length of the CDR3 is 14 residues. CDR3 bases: TGTGCCAGCAGTGAGTACCCATCAGATCAGCCCCAGCATTTT. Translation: CASSEYPSDQPQHF.

Here the CDR3 reads CASRGPNSPLHF. CDR3 in DNA: TGTGCCAGCAGGGGCCCAAATTCACCCCTCCACTTT. The chain uses TRBV2 and TRBJ1-6; no clear D. Germline V lookup: CDR1 SNHLY, CDR2 FYNNEI. Deletions cut 6 bases from V and 7 bases from J, with 7 bases between. This CDR3 contains 12 residues.

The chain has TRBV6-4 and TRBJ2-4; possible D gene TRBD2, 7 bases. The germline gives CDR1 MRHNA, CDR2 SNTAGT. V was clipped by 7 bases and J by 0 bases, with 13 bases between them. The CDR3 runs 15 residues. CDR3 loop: CASKRGGIAKNIQYF. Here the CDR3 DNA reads TGTGCCAGCAAGAGGGGGGGCATAGCCAAAAACATTCAGTACTTC.

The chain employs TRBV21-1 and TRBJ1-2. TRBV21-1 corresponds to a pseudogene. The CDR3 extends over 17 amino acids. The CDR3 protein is CASSKGSRGLSFRGYTF. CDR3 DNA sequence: TGTGCCAGCAGCAAAGGGTCGCGCGGCCTATCGTTCCGGGGCTACACCTTC.

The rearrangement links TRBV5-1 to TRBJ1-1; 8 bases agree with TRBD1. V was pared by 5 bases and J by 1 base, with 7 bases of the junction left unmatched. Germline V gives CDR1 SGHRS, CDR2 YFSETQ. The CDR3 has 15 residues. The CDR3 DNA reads TGCGCCAGCAGGCCCACCGGGACAGGGAACACTGAAGCTTTCTTT. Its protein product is CASRPTGTGNTEAFF.